A single sample gave rise to the 31 T cell receptor beta chains below, sequenced in a study of blood T cells in healthy people across ages. Alongside a J-beta primer mix, a sample-barcoded 5' primer served in a second PCR lasting about 7 to 11 cycles. Via MiXCR, TCRdb re-called the 5' RACE reads, giving one row per CDR3 protein. The sample lists 600,000 or so distinct CDR3 sequences; about 30% were seen once. Sequenced: blood. These receptor sequences come from a woman aged 80 or over in good health.

This clonotype was observed a handful of times. This may be a read error: a much more frequent sequence differs by one nucleotide. The chain employs TRBV5-5 and TRBJ1-2, with D perhaps matching TRBD1 (5 bases). V was clipped by 4 bases and J by 2 bases, with 12 bases between them. This CDR3 has 14 residues. Germline values: CDR1 SGHKS, CDR2 YYEKEE (reference sequence). The CDR3 reads CASSTGRGNYGYTF. Here the CDR3 DNA reads TGTGCCAGCAGCACGGGTAGGGGAAACTATGGCTACACCTTC.

This clonotype was recorded many times. The chain links TRBV6-1 to TRBJ2-6; a possible D gene is TRBD1 (6 bases). CDR1 and CDR2 (germline): MNHNS, SASEGT. Trimming stripped 2 bases from V and 4 bases from J, with 9 bases between. CDR3 length equals 15 residues. The DNA for the CDR3 is TGTGCCAGCAGTGAAAGGGGGATAGGGGCCAACGTCCTGACTTTC. This translates into CASSERGIGANVLTF.

The chain employs TRBV5-6 and TRBJ2-7; 9 nucleotides agree with TRBD1. Germline CDR1 SGHDT, CDR2 YYEEEE. V shed 2 bases, J shed 3 bases, and the junction held 6 bases outside the gene matches. The CDR3 contains 15 residues. In nucleotides, the CDR3 is TGTGCCAGCAGCTTACACAGGGGGCATTTCTACGAGCAGTACTTC. This encodes CASSLHRGHFYEQYF.

This clonotype appeared many times. The genes are TRBV4-2 and TRBJ1-2; TRBD1 might be the D (5 bases). V gave up 0 bases and J gave up 6 bases, with 17 bases separating them. This CDR3 contains 16 residues. Germline V gives CDR1 LGHNA, CDR2 YNFKEQ. The CDR3 loop reads CASSQDRQTGLDGYTF. The CDR3 DNA follows: TGTGCCAGCAGCCAAGACCGTCAAACGGGACTTGATGGCTACACCTTC.

This clonotype came up once. This may arise from a read error, as a much more abundant clone is one base away. The J gene is TRBJ2-5, the V gene TRBV3-1; possible D gene TRBD2, 5 bases. The CDR3 length is 14 residues. Germline-derived CDR1 and CDR2 are LGHDT and YNNKEL (reference sequence). Written as DNA, the CDR3 is TGTGCCAACAGCCGCCAGGCTCTAGCTAATGAGCAGTACTTC. As protein: CANSRQALANEQYF.

This rearrangement joins TRBV5-5 to TRBJ2-1, with 8 bases matching TRBD1. The CDR3 loop spans 16 amino acids. CDR1 and CDR2 (germline): SGHKS, YYEKEE (reference sequence). After removal of 2 bases from V and 13 bases from J, the junction contained 17 bases not matched to a gene. The CDR3 nucleotides read TGTGCCAGCAGCTTAGGACAGGGTCTAGCCAAAAACATTCAGTTCTTC. This encodes CASSLGQGLAKNIQFF.

This clonotype was observed at least ten times. This rearrangement joins TRBV6-1 to TRBJ2-5, with a weak D call TRBD2 (5 bases). The germline V gene has CDR1 MNHNS and CDR2 SASEGT. The V and J ends lost 2 bases and 9 bases respectively, with 25 bases between them. The CDR3 loop spans 17 amino acids. This CDR3 is CASSEPPWERPRVAQYF. For the CDR3, the DNA is TGTGCCAGCAGTGAACCACCCTGGGAGCGGCCAAGAGTGGCCCAGTACTTC.

This clonotype was seen ten or more times. The CDR3 DNA is TGTGCCAGCAGCGCGGATAAGGGGAGGTACGAGCAGTACTTC. Residues: CASSADKGRYEQYF. The chain employs TRBV5-6 and TRBJ2-7; tentatively, D is TRBD2 (6 bases). The length of the CDR3 is 14 residues. CDR1 is SGHDT, CDR2 YYEEEE, per germline. The V gene lost 4 bases and the J gene lost 4 bases, with 15 bases spanning the gap. The variable domain in full, with the rest retrieved from reference TRBV5-6 and TRBJ2-7, is DAGVTQSPTHLIKTRGQQVTLRCSPKSGHDTVSWYQQALGQGPQFIFQYYEEEERQRGNFPDRFSGHQFPNYSSELNVNALLLGDSALYLCASSADKGRYEQYFGPGTRLTVT.

This clonotype occurred many times. V and J are TRBV20-1 and TRBJ1-1, with D possibly matching TRBD1 (6 bases). CDR1 is DFQATT, CDR2 SNEGSKA, per germline (reference sequence). The CDR3 spans 14 residues. The germline V and J ends were trimmed by 6 bases and 8 bases, with 22 bases remaining between them. The CDR3 region is CSAGGQGQADEAFF. The CDR3, as DNA: TGCAGTGCAGGAGGGCAGGGGCAAGCGGACGAAGCTTTCTTT.

This clonotype has at least ten counts. V usage is TRBV6-6 and J usage is TRBJ1-2; D gene ambiguous. The germline CDR1 and CDR2 sequences are MNHNY and SVGAGI (reference sequence). The V gene lost 0 bases and the J gene lost 2 bases, with 10 bases spanning the gap. The CDR3 is 15 amino acids. In DNA form, the CDR3 reads TGTGCCAGCAGTTACTCGAGCAGGACCAACTATGGCTACACCTTC. It specifies CASSYSSRTNYGYTF.

This clonotype came up many times. The chain recombines TRBV5-1 with TRBJ2-7; no reliable D call. Germline CDR1 reads SGHRS; CDR2 reads YFSETQ. This CDR3 comprises 14 residues. Trimming took 0 bases from V and 3 from J, leaving 10 bases between them. The CDR3 DNA is TGCGCCAGCAGCTTGGATGGGATCGGCTACGAGCAGTACTTC. Protein product: CASSLDGIGYEQYF. Together with reference TRBV5-1 and TRBJ2-7, the CDR3 gives the full variable domain: KAGVTQTPRYLIKTRGQQVTLSCSPISGHRSVSWYQQTPGQGLQFLFEYFSETQRNKGNFPGRFSGRQFSNSRSEMNVSTLELGDSALYLCASSLDGIGYEQYFGPGTRLTVT.

The chain joins TRBV30 to TRBJ1-2, with TRBD1 as a possible D gene (5 bases). CDR1 is GTSNPN and CDR2 is SVGIG in the germline V gene (reference sequence). The ends were cut back, 8 bases at V and 1 base at J, with 20 bases in the middle. The CDR3 sequence is 15 residues long. This chain's CDR3 is CARWWQGTYNYGYTF. The CDR3 bases are TGTGCCCGGTGGTGGCAGGGAACCTATAACTATGGCTACACCTTC.

This clonotype was observed a few times. The genes are TRBV3-1 and TRBJ1-1; the D is unclear. Germline CDR1 is LGHDT and CDR2 is YNNKEL (reference sequence). V lost 8 bases to trimming and J lost 1 base, with 26 bases between them. The CDR3 has 18 residues. CDR3 coding DNA: TGTGCCAGCTCGGGCGGTAGCGGTTTCAACCGCCCGAACACTGAAGCTTTCTTT. Translating gives CASSGGSGFNRPNTEAFF. The variable domain in full, completed from reference TRBV3-1 and TRBJ1-1, reads DTAVSQTPKYLVTQMGNDKSIKCEQNLGHDTMYWYKQDSKKFLKIMFSYNNKELIINETVPNRFSPKSPDKAHLNLHINSLELGDSAVYFCASSGGSGFNRPNTEAFFGQGTRLTVV.

Ten or more counts support this clonotype. The chain links TRBV27 to TRBJ2-7, with 8 bases that match TRBD1. The germline V gene has CDR1 MNHEY and CDR2 SMNVEV (reference sequence). The junction had 3 bases not matched to a gene; V was cut back by 0 bases and J by 2 bases. The CDR3 totals 15 residues. DNA of the CDR3: TGTGCCAGCAGTTTATCGGTGGACAGGGCCTACGAGCAGTACTTC. Its translation: CASSLSVDRAYEQYF.

A note on this clonotype: Germline is not matched at one junction end, which may reflect a read error. The CDR3 sequence: CASSWRSVRSDTQYF. CDR3 bases: TGTGCCAGCAGTTGGCGGAGCGTGAGATCAGATACGCAATATTTT. V gene TRBV12-3 or TRBV12-4 combines with J gene TRBJ2-3; D unclear. The CDR3 totals 15 residues.

This clonotype was recorded many times. The chain links TRBV7-2 to TRBJ2-7; unclear D gene. V lost 1 base and J lost 3, with 13 bases in between. The germline gives CDR1 SGHTA, CDR2 FQGNSA. The CDR3 is made up of 15 amino acids. CDR3 sequence (DNA): TGTGCCAGCAGCTTAGAGGTGGGCCCGTTCTACGAGCAGTACTTC. Residues: CASSLEVGPFYEQYF.

This clonotype was recorded a few times. A much larger clone sits a single nucleotide away, making a read error possible. This chain connects TRBV21-1 to TRBJ1-2; whether TRBD1, the table's D call, matches the DNA was not checked. TRBV21-1 is assigned pseudogene status. The CDR3 contains 11 residues. CDR3 in amino acids: CASVTRVGYTF. DNA of the CDR3: TGTGCCAGCGTCACCAGGGTCGGCTACACCTTC.

This clonotype was counted ten times or more. This chain uses TRBV20-1 with TRBJ2-3; the D gene is possibly TRBD2 (6 bases). Trimming left V 4 bases short and J 3 bases short, with 17 bases between. Germline V CDR1 and CDR2: DFQATT, SNEGSKA (reference sequence). The CDR3 totals 15 residues. CDR3 DNA: TGCAGTGCTACGGAGGTCGCGGGGAGGACAGATACGCAGTATTTT. Protein product: CSATEVAGRTDTQYF.

This clonotype occurred a few times. The gene calls are TRBV24-1 and TRBJ2-1; D is unclear. Germline CDR1 is KGHDR and CDR2 is SFDVKD. CDR3 length: 13 residues. V lost 3 bases and J lost 3, with 5 bases in between. CDR3 bases: TGTGCCACCAGTGATCTTGGCTACAATGAGCAGTTCTTC. The encoded protein is CATSDLGYNEQFF.

The sample holds many counts of this clonotype. The chain joins TRBV5-1 to TRBJ1-5; D is undetermined. CDR3 length: 14 amino acids. V dropped 0 bases and J dropped 4 bases, with 8 bases sitting between them. In germline, CDR1 is SGHRS, CDR2 YFSETQ. The CDR3 spells CASSLGHQNQPQHF. CDR3 sequence (DNA): TGCGCCAGCAGCTTGGGGCACCAAAATCAGCCCCAGCATTTT.

This clonotype was observed once. The CDR3 loop is CASTLAGAGEQYF. Written as DNA, the CDR3 is TGTGCCAGCACCCTGGCCGGGGCAGGGGAGCAGTACTTC. The rearrangement links TRBV7-2 to TRBJ2-5, with D tentatively TRBD1 (6 bases). There are 13 residues in the CDR3. The V and J ends lost 7 bases and 11 bases respectively, with 20 bases between them. CDR1 and CDR2 (germline): SGHTA, FQGNSA.

The CDR3 DNA sequence: TGTGCCATCAGAGGAGCGGGGGGCGATGAGCAGTTCTTC. It is translated as CAIRGAGGDEQFF. The V and J genes are TRBV10-3 and TRBJ2-1, with 9 bases lining up with TRBD2. This CDR3 has 13 amino acids. V lost 6 bases, J lost 8 bases, and 5 bases stayed unmatched. In germline, CDR1 is ENHRY, CDR2 SYGVKD.

There are many counts of this clonotype. The rearrangement joins TRBV20-1 to TRBJ2-7, with 9 bases fitting TRBD2. J lost 6 bases, V lost 0 bases, and 21 bases had no gene match. CDR1 and CDR2 from the germline V gene are DFQATT and SNEGSKA (reference sequence). CDR3 length equals 19 residues. DNA for the CDR3: TGCAGTGCTAGAGATAAAGGCCAGTTTGGTGCGGGGGGGCTACGCGAGCAGTACTTC. Translated: CSARDKGQFGAGGLREQYF.

Turning to this clonotype: This may stem from a read error, because a much larger clone lies one nucleotide away. CDR3 region: CAGSQGTSGGAAETQYF. Here the CDR3 DNA reads TGTGCCGGCAGCCAGGGGACTAGCGGGGGGGCCGCAGAGACCCAGTACTTC. The chain uses TRBV4-2 and TRBJ2-5; 16 nucleotides agree with TRBD2. Germline CDR1 and CDR2: LGHNA and YNFKEQ. The CDR3 spans 17 residues.

In its sample, this clonotype was seen a few times. The CDR3 sequence is CASSYYLLEQYF. As DNA, the CDR3 is TGTGCCAGCAGTTACTATCTTTTGGAGCAGTACTTC. The V call is TRBV6-2 or TRBV6-3, the J call TRBJ2-7; D gene uncertain. The V gene lost 1 base and the J gene lost 7 bases, with 8 bases spanning the gap. There are 12 residues in the CDR3. Germline loops: CDR1 MNHEY, CDR2 SVGEGT.

The V and J genes are TRBV5-1 and TRBJ2-5; D call uncertain. The CDR3 length is 11 residues. Trimming cost V 4 bases and J 11 bases, with 12 bases left between them. Germline CDR1 and CDR2: SGHRS and YFSETQ. The CDR3 region has the DNA TGCGCCAGCAGCCCCGACATACGGCAGTACTTC. Its translation is CASSPDIRQYF.

About this clonotype: This may arise from a read error, as a much more abundant clone is one base away. The genes are TRBV5-1 and TRBJ1-2; 9 bases fit TRBD1. CDR1 is SGHRS, CDR2 YFSETQ, per germline. CDR3 length equals 16 residues. CDR3 residues: CAGSPIEGQGRYGYTF. The CDR3 nucleotides read TGCGCCGGCAGCCCGATTGAGGGACAGGGAAGGTATGGCTACACCTTC. Combining the CDR3 with reference TRBV5-1 and TRBJ1-2 gives the whole variable domain KAGVTQTPRYLIKTRGQQVTLSCSPISGHRSVSWYQQTPGQGLQFLFEYFSETQRNKGNFPGRFSGRQFSNSRSEMNVSTLELGDSALYLCAGSPIEGQGRYGYTFGSGTRLTVV.

At least ten counts were recorded for this clonotype. V gene TRBV7-6 combines with J gene TRBJ2-1, with 12 bases identical to TRBD2. V dropped 2 bases and J dropped 6; count of bases not matched to a gene: 14. CDR3 length: 19 amino acids. CDR1 and CDR2 from the germline V gene are SGHVS and FNYEAQ. The chain's CDR3 is CASSLRSSGGALFLNEQFF. The CDR3, as DNA: TGTGCCAGCAGCTTACGCTCTAGCGGGGGGGCCCTTTTTCTCAATGAGCAGTTCTTC.

This clonotype was detected ten times or more. The chain uses TRBV21-1 and TRBJ1-1; the table assigns TRBD1, which was not confirmed against the DNA. TRBV21-1 is flagged as a pseudogene. CDR3 size: 13 residues. The CDR3 DNA is TGTGCCAGCGTAAACGACAGGGAAACTGAAGCTTTCTTT. It is translated as CASVNDRETEAFF.

The rearrangement uses TRBV4-2 and TRBJ1-2, with D possibly being TRBD1 (5 bases). Germline CDR1 is LGHNA and CDR2 is YNFKEQ. The length of the CDR3 is 16 residues. Trimming took off 0 bases at V and 4 bases at J, with 15 bases between the two ends. CDR3 DNA: TGTGCCAGCAGCCAAGATGATGCGGGGCTCGGCTATGGCTACACCTTC. It translates to CASSQDDAGLGYGYTF.

This clonotype was seen a handful of times. The V and J genes are TRBV7-9 and TRBJ2-2; D remains unclear. Trimming removed 2 bases at V and 6 bases at J, with 7 bases between. The CDR3 spans 13 residues. Germline V CDR1 and CDR2: SEHNR, FQNEAQ (reference sequence). The CDR3 DNA is TGTGCCAGCAGCTTAACAGAGTCCGGGGAGCTGTTTTTT. Its protein is CASSLTESGELFF.